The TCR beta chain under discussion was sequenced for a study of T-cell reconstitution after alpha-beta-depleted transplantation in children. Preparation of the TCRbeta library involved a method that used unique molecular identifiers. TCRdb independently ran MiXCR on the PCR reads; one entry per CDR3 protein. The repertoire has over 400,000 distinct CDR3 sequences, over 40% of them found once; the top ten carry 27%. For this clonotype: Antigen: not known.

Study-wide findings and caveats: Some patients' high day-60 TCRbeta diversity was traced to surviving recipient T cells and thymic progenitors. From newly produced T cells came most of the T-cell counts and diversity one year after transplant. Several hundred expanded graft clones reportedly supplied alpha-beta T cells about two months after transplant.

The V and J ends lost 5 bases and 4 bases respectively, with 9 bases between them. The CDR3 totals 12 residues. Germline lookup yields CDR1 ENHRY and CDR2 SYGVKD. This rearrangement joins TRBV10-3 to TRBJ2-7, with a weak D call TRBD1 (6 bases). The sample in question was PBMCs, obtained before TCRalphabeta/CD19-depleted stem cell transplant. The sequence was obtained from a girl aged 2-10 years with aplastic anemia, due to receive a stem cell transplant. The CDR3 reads CAISNTGYEQYF. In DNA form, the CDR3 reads TGTGCCATCAGTAATACAGGGTACGAGCAGTACTTC.